A single sample gave rise to the 18 T cell receptor beta chains below, sequenced in a study of T cells in Graves' hyperthyroidism and ophthalmopathy. TCR beta CDR3 regions were amplified from RNA transcripts. The primer set for the first-round RT-PCR of the TCR CDR3 was HTBI. TCRdb used MiXCR to reprocess the multiplex PCR reads, holding one entry per CDR3 protein. The profile covers around 350,000 distinct CDR3 sequences, with approximately 14% appearing a single time and around 20% taken by the ten largest. Sequenced: blood. The receptors shown here come from a woman aged 55-70 years with Graves' ophthalmopathy.

This clonotype was seen repeatedly, ten times or more. The chain employs TRBV6-2 or TRBV6-3 and TRBJ2-1; TRBD1 is a possible D gene (6 bases). This CDR3 contains 13 residues. Deletions cut 5 bases from V and 4 bases from J, with 9 bases between. Germline CDR1 MNHEY, CDR2 SVGEGT. The CDR3: CASSPGVYNEQFF. The CDR3 bases are TGTGCCAGCAGTCCAGGGGTTTACAATGAGCAGTTCTTC.

This clonotype has ten or more counts. This rearrangement joins TRBV28 to TRBJ2-1; TRBD1 matches at 9 bases. The CDR3 runs to 18 residues. Germline V gene lookup returns CDR1 MDHEN and CDR2 SYDVKM. The trim removed 2 bases at V and 0 bases at J, leaving 8 bases unmatched. CDR3 sequence: CASSLERDRVFSYNEQFF. CDR3 DNA sequence: TGTGCCAGCAGTTTAGAACGGGACAGGGTATTCTCCTACAATGAGCAGTTCTTC.

This clonotype was seen many times. The chain joins TRBV29-1 to TRBJ2-7, with 8 bases that match TRBD1. CDR3 length equals 14 residues. The germline V gene encodes CDR1 SQVTM and CDR2 ANQGSEA. The trim removed 0 bases at V and 6 bases at J, leaving 7 bases unmatched. As DNA, the CDR3 is TGCAGCGTTGAAGAGCACAGGGGGTCCGGCGAGCAGTACTTC. Translating gives CSVEEHRGSGEQYF.

Many counts were recorded for this clonotype. This chain uses TRBV20-1 with TRBJ2-1; 9 nucleotides align to TRBD2. CDR3 length: 15 amino acids. Per germline, CDR1 DFQATT and CDR2 SNEGSKA (reference sequence). Trimming cost V 0 bases and J 7 bases; bases outside gene matches: 7. In nucleotides, the CDR3 is TGCAGTGCTAGAGATCCAGCGGGAGGTAAAAATGAGCAGTTCTTC. Its translation is CSARDPAGGKNEQFF.

This clonotype came up a few times. The chain is built from TRBV10-3 and TRBJ2-5; D not certain. Germline-derived CDR1 and CDR2 are ENHRY and SYGVKD. V gave up 3 bases and J gave up 0 bases, with 5 bases separating them. The CDR3 contains 13 residues. CDR3 protein: CAISDQNQETQYF. In DNA form, the CDR3 reads TGTGCCATCAGTGATCAAAACCAAGAGACCCAGTACTTC.

This clonotype was seen at least ten times. V is TRBV30 and J is TRBJ2-2; 10 nucleotides align to TRBD2. V dropped 3 bases and J dropped 4; count of bases not matched to a gene: 8. CDR1 is GTSNPN, CDR2 SVGIG, per germline (reference sequence). This CDR3 spans 16 amino acids. In nucleotides, the CDR3 is TGTGCCTGGAGCGTTTCTAGGACTAGCGGCACCGGGGAGCTGTTTTTT. This gives the protein CAWSVSRTSGTGELFF.

This clonotype was counted many times. This chain links TRBV7-3 with TRBJ1-2, with D possibly matching TRBD1 (5 bases). CDR1 SGHTA and CDR2 FQGTGA come from the germline V gene. The CDR3 is 15 residues long. V was trimmed by 4 bases and J by 7 bases, leaving 19 bases between them. The CDR3 coding sequence is TGTGCCAGCAGCTCGGGGGACGGAAATTCGTTTGGCTACACCTTC. Translated: CASSSGDGNSFGYTF.

This clonotype occurred many times. The rearrangement links TRBV5-8 to TRBJ1-2; D is unclear. The CDR3 extends over 14 amino acids. The V gene's germline CDR1 is SGHTS and CDR2 YDEGEE. Deletions cut 5 bases from V and 5 bases from J, with 16 bases between. CDR3 nucleotide sequence: TGTGCCAGCAGTGACAAGGGTATTACTTATGGCTACACCTTC. The encoded protein is CASSDKGITYGYTF.

This clonotype appeared a few times. V usage is TRBV20-1 and J usage is TRBJ1-2; D unclear. Trimming pared 3 bases from V and 4 bases from J, leaving 6 bases between. Per the germline V gene, CDR1 is DFQATT and CDR2 is SNEGSKA (reference sequence). The CDR3 length is 11 residues. The CDR3, as DNA: TGCAGTGCTAGCGGGAGCTATGGCTACACCTTC. Amino acid sequence: CSASGSYGYTF.

This clonotype turned up a few times. A clone one base away is much larger, so this may be a read error. The rearrangement uses TRBV12-3 or TRBV12-4 and TRBJ1-5, with unresolved D. The CDR3 is 15 residues long. CDR3 DNA: TGTGCCAGCAGTTTAGCGAGGTTTGGCAATCAGCCCCGGCATTTT. As protein: CASSLARFGNQPRHF.

There are a few counts of this clonotype. The chain combines TRBV6-2 or TRBV6-3 with TRBJ2-7, with TRBD2 matching over 8 bases. The V and J ends lost 10 bases and 7 bases, in that order; junction bases with no gene match: 12. This CDR3 is 13 amino acids long. From germline, CDR1 is MNHEY and CDR2 SVGEGT. CDR3 amino acids: CATRPSGRGEQYF. The CDR3 nucleotides are TGTGCCACGAGGCCGAGCGGGAGAGGAGAGCAGTACTTC.

This clonotype has a handful of counts. This CDR3 is CASRRDRVGPEAFF. The CDR3 DNA reads TGCGCCAGCAGAAGAGACAGGGTTGGACCTGAAGCTTTCTTT. The chain couples TRBV5-1 to TRBJ1-1, with TRBD1 matching 7 bases. The CDR3 loop spans 14 amino acids. Germline V gene sequence: CDR1 SGHRS, CDR2 YFSETQ. V lost 5 bases and J lost 6; bases outside the gene matches: 10.

V and J are TRBV19 and TRBJ2-5; a possible D gene is TRBD1 (6 bases). V was clipped by 0 bases and J by 3 bases, with 8 bases between them. CDR3 size: 14 residues. Per the germline V gene, CDR1 is LNHDA and CDR2 is SQIVND (reference sequence). The CDR3 spells CASSIDGQKETQYF. The CDR3 DNA sequence: TGTGCCAGTAGTATAGACGGACAGAAAGAGACCCAGTACTTC.

The table lists this clonotype with many counts. V and J are TRBV11-2 and TRBJ2-2; D perhaps matches TRBD1 (6 bases). Per the germline V gene, CDR1 is SGHAT and CDR2 is FQNNGV. This CDR3 contains 13 residues. Between the trimmed V and J ends, which lost 5 bases and 6 bases, there was a span of 10 bases. CDR3 sequence (DNA): TGTGCCAGCAGCCGAGGACAGCCCGGGGAGCTGTTTTTT. Translating it yields CASSRGQPGELFF.

To note about this clonotype: This may stem from a read error, because a much larger clone lies one nucleotide away. The V gene is TRBV7-2, the J gene TRBJ2-1; TRBD2 is a possible D gene (5 bases). The CDR3 is 14 residues long. CDR1 and CDR2 (germline): SGHTA, FQGNSA. CDR3 residues: CPSSAPGDYNEQFF. The CDR3 bases are TGTCCCAGCAGCGCCCCCGGGGACTACAATGAGCAGTTCTTC. Full variable domain (remainder filled in from reference TRBV7-2 and TRBJ2-1): GAGVSQSPSNKVTEKGKDVELRCDPISGHTALYWYRQSLGQGLEFLIYFQGNSAPDKSGLPSDRFSAERTGGSVSTLTIQRTQQEDSAVYLCPSSAPGDYNEQFFGPGTRLTVL.

This clonotype was observed many times. The V and J genes are TRBV3-1 and TRBJ2-5, with a possible D match to TRBD1 (6 bases). Trimming left V 3 bases short and J 0 bases short, with 8 bases between. The CDR3 totals 14 residues. Germline lookup yields CDR1 LGHDT and CDR2 YNNKEL (reference sequence). CDR3 in DNA: TGTGCCAGCAGCCACAGGGGCAACCAAGAGACCCAGTACTTC. Its protein product is CASSHRGNQETQYF.

This clonotype has at least ten counts. J is TRBJ2-3 and V is TRBV11-2; TRBD2 agrees at 9 bases. Per the germline V gene, CDR1 is SGHAT and CDR2 is FQNNGV. The trim removed 9 bases at V and 4 bases at J, leaving 8 bases unmatched. This CDR3 contains 14 residues. The DNA of the CDR3 is TGTGCCAGTCGCCATAGCGGGAGACCAGATACGCAGTATTTT. Encoded protein: CASRHSGRPDTQYF.

This clonotype was counted ten times or more. This sequence joins TRBV6-2 or TRBV6-3 and TRBJ1-1; D not resolved. Germline assignment: CDR1 MNHEY and CDR2 SVGEGT. This CDR3 spans 13 amino acids. V dropped 2 bases and J dropped 5 bases, with 9 bases sitting between them. CDR3 DNA sequence: TGTGCCAGCAGTTACACGGCAGCGACTGAAGCTTTCTTT. Its protein product is CASSYTAATEAFF.